This T cell receptor (beta chain) was found in a study of blood T cells in healthy people across ages. This clonotype was counted only a few times. What it binds is unknown. Findings of the study overall: Not knowing donor CMV status may have confounded expanded clonotype changes.

Total RNA extraction produced at least 5.5 micrograms (per sample) for the study. Using a J-beta primer mix together with a sample-barcoded 5' primer, a second PCR was run for about 6 to 12 cycles. Tagging of each cDNA molecule was performed by a template-switch adaptor with 12 random nucleotides. The yield of each sample was at least 2.5 million CDR3-containing paired-end reads. From the 5' RACE reads, TCRdb called clonotypes with MiXCR, one entry per CDR3 protein. Among 550,000 to 650,000 distinct CDR3 sequences listed, about a quarter were seen once. CDR3 length: 18 amino acids. After removal of 6 bases from V and 4 bases from J, the junction contained 16 bases not matched to a gene. Germline CDR1 is SEHNR and CDR2 is FQNEAQ (reference sequence). This sample also belongs to another study, concerning T cells of mothers and their children.

This sequence originates from a boy younger than 10 in good health. The sequenced sample was blood. The chain recombines TRBV7-9 with TRBJ2-2; 8 nucleotides agree with TRBD1. CDR3 in amino acids: CASSLRQGAISGTGELFF. CDR3 nucleotides: TGTGCCAGCAGTTTACGGCAGGGGGCGATTTCGGGCACCGGGGAGCTGTTTTTT.